This TCR beta chain was captured in a study of shared clonotypes between healthy human individuals. Findings of the study overall: Generation probabilities were higher for clonotypes shared across all four sorted-subset donors than for unshared ones. Across subsets, estimated richness was generally greater for naive than for memory populations. The study sampled only blood, and tissue repertoires likely differ.

As to this clone: Its antigen is unknown. The same CDR3 can be traced to other DNA sequences in this sample.

Deletions cut 0 bases from V and 2 bases from J, with 7 bases between. Germline V gives CDR1 MNHNY, CDR2 SVGAGI (reference sequence). The CDR3 is 14 residues long. Selected positively for CCR7 and CD45RO-negative, naive CD8 cells excluded terminally differentiated effector memory CD45RA+ cells. All the donors were Caucasian adults who lived in Nashville, Tennessee. Method: immunoSEQ multiplex PCR; TCRdb's copy keeps in-frame clones and lacks some. The sample contains some 2.1 million clones, about 95% of which appear only once. The origin of this receptor is a man aged 18 to 30 in good health. Sequenced input: naive CD8+ T cells sorted from blood. This chain joins TRBV6-6 and TRBJ1-2; D is uncertain. CDR3 sequence: CASSYSAPNYGYTF. DNA of the CDR3: TGTGCCAGCAGTTACTCAGCACCCAACTATGGCTACACCTTC.